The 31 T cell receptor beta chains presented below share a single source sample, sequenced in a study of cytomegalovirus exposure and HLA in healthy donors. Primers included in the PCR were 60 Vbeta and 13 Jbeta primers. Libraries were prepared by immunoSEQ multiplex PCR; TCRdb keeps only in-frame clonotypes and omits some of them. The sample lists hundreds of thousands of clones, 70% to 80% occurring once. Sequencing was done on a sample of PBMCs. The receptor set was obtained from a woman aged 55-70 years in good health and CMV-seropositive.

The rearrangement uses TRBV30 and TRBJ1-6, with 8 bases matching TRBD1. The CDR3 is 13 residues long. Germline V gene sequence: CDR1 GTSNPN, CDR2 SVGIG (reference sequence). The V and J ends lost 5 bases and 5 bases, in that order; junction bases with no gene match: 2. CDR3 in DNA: TGTGCCTGGGACAGGGGCCATAATTCACCCCTCCACTTT. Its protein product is CAWDRGHNSPLHF.

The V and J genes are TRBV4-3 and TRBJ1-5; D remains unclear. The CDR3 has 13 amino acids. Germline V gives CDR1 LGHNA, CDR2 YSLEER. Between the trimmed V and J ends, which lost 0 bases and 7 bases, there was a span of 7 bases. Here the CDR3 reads CASSQDKRQPQHF. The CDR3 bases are TGCGCCAGCAGCCAAGATAAGAGGCAGCCCCAGCATTTT.

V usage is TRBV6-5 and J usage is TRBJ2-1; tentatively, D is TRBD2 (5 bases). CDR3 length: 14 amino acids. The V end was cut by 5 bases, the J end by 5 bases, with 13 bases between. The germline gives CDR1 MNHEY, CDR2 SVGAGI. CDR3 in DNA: TGTGCCAGCAGTCGTCGGGGTGAGAACAATGAGCAGTTCTTC. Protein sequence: CASSRRGENNEQFF.

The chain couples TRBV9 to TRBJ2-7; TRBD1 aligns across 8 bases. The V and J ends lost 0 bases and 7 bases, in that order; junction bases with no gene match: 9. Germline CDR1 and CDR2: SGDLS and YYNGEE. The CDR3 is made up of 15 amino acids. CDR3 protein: CASSVAGTGRGEQYF. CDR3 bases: TGTGCCAGCAGCGTAGCTGGGACAGGCCGAGGAGAGCAGTACTTC.

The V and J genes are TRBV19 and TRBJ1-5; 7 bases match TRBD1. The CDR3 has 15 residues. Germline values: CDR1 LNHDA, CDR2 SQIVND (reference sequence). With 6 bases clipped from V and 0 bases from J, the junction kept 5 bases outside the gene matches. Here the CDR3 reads CASSDRVYSNQPQHF. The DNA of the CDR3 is TGTGCCAGTAGCGACAGGGTCTATAGCAATCAGCCCCAGCATTTT.

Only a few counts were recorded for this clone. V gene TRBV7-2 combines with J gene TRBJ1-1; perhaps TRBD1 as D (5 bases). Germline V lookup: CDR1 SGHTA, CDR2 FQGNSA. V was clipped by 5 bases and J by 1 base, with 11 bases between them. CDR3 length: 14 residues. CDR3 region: CASSPRGGNTEAFF. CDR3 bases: TGTGCCAGCAGCCCCCGGGGGGGGAACACTGAAGCTTTCTTT.

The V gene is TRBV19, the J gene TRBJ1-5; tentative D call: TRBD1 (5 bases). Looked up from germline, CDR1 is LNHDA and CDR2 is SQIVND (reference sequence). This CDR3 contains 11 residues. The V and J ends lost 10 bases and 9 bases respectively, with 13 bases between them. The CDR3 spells CATTRGRPQHF. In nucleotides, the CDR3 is TGTGCCACGACACGGGGGAGGCCCCAGCATTTT.

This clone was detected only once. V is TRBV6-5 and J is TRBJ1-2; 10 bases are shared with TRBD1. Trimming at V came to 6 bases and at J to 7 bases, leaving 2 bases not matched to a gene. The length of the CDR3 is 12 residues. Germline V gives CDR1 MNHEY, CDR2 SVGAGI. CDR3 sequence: CASRRTGGGYTF. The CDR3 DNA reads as TGTGCCAGCAGGCGGACAGGGGGTGGCTACACCTTC.

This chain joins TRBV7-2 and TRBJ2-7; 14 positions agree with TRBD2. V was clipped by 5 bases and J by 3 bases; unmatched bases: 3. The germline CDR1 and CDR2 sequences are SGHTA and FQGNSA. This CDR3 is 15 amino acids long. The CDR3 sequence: CASSPGTSGGYEQYF. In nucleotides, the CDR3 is TGTGCCAGCAGCCCGGGGACTAGCGGGGGCTACGAGCAGTACTTC.

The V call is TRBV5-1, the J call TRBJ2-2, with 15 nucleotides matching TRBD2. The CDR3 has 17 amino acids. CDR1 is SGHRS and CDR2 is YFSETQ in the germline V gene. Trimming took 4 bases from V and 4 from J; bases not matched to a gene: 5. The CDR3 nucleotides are TGCGCCAGCAGCCCGGGACTAGCGGGAGGTTTCACCGGGGAGCTGTTTTTT. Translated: CASSPGLAGGFTGELFF.

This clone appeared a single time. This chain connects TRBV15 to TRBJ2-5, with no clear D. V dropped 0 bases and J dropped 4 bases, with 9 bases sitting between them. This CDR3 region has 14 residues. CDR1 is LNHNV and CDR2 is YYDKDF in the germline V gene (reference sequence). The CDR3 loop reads CATSRDQAGETQYF. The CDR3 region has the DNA TGTGCCACCAGCAGAGATCAGGCAGGAGAGACCCAGTACTTC.

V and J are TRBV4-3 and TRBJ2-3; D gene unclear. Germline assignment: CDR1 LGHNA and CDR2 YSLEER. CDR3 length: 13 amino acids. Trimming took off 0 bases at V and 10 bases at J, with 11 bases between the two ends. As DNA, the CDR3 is TGCGCCAGCAGCCAAGATCTCAGGCAGCCGCAGTATTTT. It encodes CASSQDLRQPQYF.

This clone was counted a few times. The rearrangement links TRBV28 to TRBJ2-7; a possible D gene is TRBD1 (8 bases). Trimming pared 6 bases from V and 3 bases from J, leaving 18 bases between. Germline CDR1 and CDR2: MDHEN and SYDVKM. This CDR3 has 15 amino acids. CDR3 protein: CASSTTGEGGYEQYF. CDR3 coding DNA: TGTGCCAGCAGCACGACAGGGGAGGGAGGCTACGAGCAGTACTTC.

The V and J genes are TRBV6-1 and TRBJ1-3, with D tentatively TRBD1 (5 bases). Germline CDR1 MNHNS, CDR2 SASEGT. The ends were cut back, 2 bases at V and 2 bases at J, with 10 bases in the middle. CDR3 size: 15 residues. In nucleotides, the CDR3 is TGTGCCAGCAGTGAAATCTGGGGGGCTGGAAACACCATATATTTT. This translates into CASSEIWGAGNTIYF.

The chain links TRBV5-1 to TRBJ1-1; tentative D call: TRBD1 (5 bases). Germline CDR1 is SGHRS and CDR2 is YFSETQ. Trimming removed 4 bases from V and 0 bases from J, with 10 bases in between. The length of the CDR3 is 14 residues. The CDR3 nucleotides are TGCGCCAGCAGCCCGGGGGTCATGAACACTGAAGCTTTCTTT. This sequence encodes CASSPGVMNTEAFF.

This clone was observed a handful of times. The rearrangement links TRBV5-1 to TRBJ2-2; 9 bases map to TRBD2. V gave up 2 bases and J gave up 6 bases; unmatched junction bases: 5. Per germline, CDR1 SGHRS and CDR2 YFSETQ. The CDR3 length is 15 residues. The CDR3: CASSLVAGEAGELFF. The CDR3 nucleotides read TGCGCCAGCAGCTTAGTAGCGGGAGAAGCCGGGGAGCTGTTTTTT.

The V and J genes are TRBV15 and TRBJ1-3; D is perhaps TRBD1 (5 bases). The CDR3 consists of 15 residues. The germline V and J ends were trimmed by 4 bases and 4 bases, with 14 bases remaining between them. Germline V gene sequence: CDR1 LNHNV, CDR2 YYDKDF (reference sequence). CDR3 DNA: TGTGCCACCAGCACCCCGGCAGGGTCGGGAAACACCATATATTTT. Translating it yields CATSTPAGSGNTIYF.

The CDR3 sequence: CSVRLSGRGGMEQYF. The CDR3 DNA is TGCAGCGTACGGTTGTCGGGGCGGGGGGGCATGGAGCAGTACTTC. The chain joins TRBV29-1 to TRBJ2-7; 9 nucleotides agree with TRBD2. CDR3 length equals 15 residues. Germline values: CDR1 SQVTM, CDR2 ANQGSEA. Losses at the gene ends were 6 bases for V and 7 bases for J; bases not matched to a gene: 16.

The CDR3 sequence is CASSQNDEDPQHF. The CDR3 coding sequence is TGCGCCAGCAGCCAGAATGACGAGGATCCCCAGCATTTT. The V and J genes are TRBV4-1 and TRBJ1-5; D gene unclear. Germline CDR1 is MGHRA and CDR2 is YSYEKL. This CDR3 is built from 13 residues. The V gene lost 3 bases and the J gene lost 10 bases, with 13 bases spanning the gap.

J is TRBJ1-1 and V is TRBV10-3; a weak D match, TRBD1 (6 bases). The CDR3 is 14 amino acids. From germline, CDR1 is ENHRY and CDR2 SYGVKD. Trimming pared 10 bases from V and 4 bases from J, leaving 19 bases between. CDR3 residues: CATVRGGQGTEAFF. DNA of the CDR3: TGTGCCACAGTAAGGGGGGGGCAAGGCACTGAAGCTTTCTTT.

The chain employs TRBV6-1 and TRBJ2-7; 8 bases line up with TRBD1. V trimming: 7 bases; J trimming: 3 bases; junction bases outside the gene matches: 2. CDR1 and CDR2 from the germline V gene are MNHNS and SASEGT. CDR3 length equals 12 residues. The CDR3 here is CASNDRGYEQYF. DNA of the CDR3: TGTGCCAGCAATGACAGGGGCTACGAGCAGTACTTC.

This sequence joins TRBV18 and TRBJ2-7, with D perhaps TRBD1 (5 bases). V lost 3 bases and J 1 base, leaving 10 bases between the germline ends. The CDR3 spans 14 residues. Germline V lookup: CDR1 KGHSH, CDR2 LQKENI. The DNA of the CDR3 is TGTGCCAGCTCACCTGCCGACAGTTCCTACGAGCAGTACTTC. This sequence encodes CASSPADSSYEQYF.

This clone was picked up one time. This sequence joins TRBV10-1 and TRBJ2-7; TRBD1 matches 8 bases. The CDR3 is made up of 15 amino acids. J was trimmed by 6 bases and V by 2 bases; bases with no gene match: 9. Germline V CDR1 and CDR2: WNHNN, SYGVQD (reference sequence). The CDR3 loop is CASSERTGMQSEQYF. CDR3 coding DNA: TGCGCCAGCAGTGAGAGGACAGGGATGCAATCCGAGCAGTACTTC.

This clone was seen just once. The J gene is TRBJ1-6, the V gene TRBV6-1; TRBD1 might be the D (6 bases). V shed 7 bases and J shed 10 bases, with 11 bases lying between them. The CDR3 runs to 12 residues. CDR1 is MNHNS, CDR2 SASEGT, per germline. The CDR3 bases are TGTGCCAGCAACAGGGAACAGTCACCCCTCCACTTT. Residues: CASNREQSPLHF.

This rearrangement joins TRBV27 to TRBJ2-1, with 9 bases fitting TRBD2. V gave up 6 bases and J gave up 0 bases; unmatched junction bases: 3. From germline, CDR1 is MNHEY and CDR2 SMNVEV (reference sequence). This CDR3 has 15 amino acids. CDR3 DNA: TGTGCCAGCAGCCGAGCGGGAGGCTCCTACAATGAGCAGTTCTTC. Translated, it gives CASSRAGGSYNEQFF.

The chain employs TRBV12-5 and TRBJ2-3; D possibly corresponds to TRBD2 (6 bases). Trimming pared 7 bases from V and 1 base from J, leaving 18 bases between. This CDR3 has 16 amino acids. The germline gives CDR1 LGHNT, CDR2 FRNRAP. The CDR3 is CASAGGFATGTDTQYF. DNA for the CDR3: TGTGCTAGTGCCGGAGGGTTTGCGACGGGCACAGATACGCAGTATTTT.

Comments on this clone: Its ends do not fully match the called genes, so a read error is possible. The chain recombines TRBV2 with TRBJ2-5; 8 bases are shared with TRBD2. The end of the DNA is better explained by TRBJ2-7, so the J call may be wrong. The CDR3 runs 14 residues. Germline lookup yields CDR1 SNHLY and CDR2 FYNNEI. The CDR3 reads CASNEREGPYEQYF. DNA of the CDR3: TGTGCCAGCAATGAACGGGAGGGCCCCTACGAGCAGTACTTC.

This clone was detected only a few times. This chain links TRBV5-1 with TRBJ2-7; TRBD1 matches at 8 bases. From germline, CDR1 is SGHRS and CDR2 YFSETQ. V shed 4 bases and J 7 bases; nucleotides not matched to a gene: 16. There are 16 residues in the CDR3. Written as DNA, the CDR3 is TGCGCCAGCAGCCCGGGTCTGACAGGGGTGGTTTGGGAGCAGTACTTC. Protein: CASSPGLTGVVWEQYF.

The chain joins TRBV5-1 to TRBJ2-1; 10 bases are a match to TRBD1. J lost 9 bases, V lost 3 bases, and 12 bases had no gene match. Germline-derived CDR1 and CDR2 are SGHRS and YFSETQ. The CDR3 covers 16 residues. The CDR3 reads CASSSSGTGVEGEQFF. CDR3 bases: TGCGCCAGCAGCTCCTCCGGGACAGGGGTTGAGGGTGAGCAGTTCTTC.

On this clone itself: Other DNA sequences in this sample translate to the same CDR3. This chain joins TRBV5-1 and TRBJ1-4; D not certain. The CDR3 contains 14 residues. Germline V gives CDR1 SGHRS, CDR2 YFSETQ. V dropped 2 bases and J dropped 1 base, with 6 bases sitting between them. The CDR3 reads CASSFTVTNEKLFF. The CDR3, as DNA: TGCGCCAGCAGCTTCACAGTAACTAATGAAAAACTGTTTTTT.

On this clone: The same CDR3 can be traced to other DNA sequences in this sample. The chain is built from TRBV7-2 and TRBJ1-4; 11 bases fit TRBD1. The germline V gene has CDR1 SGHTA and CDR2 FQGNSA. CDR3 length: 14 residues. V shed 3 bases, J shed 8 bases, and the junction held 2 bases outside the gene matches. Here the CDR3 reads CASSLDRGREKLFF. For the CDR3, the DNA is TGTGCCAGCAGCTTGGACAGGGGGCGAGAAAAACTGTTTTTT.